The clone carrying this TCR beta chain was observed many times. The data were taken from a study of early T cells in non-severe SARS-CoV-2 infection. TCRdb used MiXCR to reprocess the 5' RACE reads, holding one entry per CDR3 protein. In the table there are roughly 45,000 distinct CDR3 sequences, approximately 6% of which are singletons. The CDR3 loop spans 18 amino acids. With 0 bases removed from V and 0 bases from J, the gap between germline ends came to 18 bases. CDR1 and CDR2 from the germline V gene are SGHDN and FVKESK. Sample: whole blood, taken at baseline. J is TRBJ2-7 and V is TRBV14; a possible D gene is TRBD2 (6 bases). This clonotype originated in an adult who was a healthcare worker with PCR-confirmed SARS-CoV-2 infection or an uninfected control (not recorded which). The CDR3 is CASSQDRRGRTHSYEQYF. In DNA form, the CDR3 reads TGTGCCAGCAGCCAAGATCGGAGGGGCCGTACACACTCCTACGAGCAGTACTTC.